This is a list of T cell receptor beta chains from one sample in a study of PD-1 blockade in classical Hodgkin lymphoma. The table came from immunoSEQ multiplex PCR; TCRdb's copy has only in-frame clones and leaves some out. This sample has approximately 44,000 clones, with approximately 80% found just once. Sequencing was performed on peripheral blood mononuclear cells (PBMCs), taken at baseline. These TCRs come from a human donor with classical Hodgkin lymphoma. Both conserved end residues are part of each CDR3. Each record gives: J gene, V gene, D gene, clone size, CDR3 protein, CDR3 DNA. A D gene is named only where the DNA matches it firmly. Clone size is given for some rows only: seen once, a few or many times, or a class if the clone is expanded.

j_call: TRBJ1-2
v_call: TRBV14
d_call: TRBD1
clone_size: NA
cdr3_aa: CASSTLLQGADYGYTF
cdr3_nt: TGTGCCAGCAGCACACTTCTACAGGGGGCGGACTATGGCTACACCTTC

j_call: TRBJ1-3
v_call: TRBV30
d_call: NA
clone_size: once
cdr3_aa: CAWRSQGPNTIYF
cdr3_nt: TGTGCCTGGAGGAGTCAGGGACCAAACACCATATATTTT

j_call: TRBJ2-3
v_call: TRBV4-1
d_call: TRBD1
clone_size: NA
cdr3_aa: CASSQRGQGPSTDTQYF
cdr3_nt: TGCGCCAGCAGCCAAAGGGGACAGGGGCCTAGCACAGATACGCAGTATTTT

j_call: TRBJ1-2
v_call: TRBV19
d_call: TRBD1
clone_size: NA
cdr3_aa: CASSIAHRGNYGYTF
cdr3_nt: TGTGCCAGTAGTATCGCTCACAGGGGAAACTATGGCTACACCTTC

j_call: TRBJ2-7
v_call: TRBV28
d_call: NA
clone_size: NA
cdr3_aa: CASSLWSSGEQYF
cdr3_nt: TGTGCCAGCAGTTTATGGAGCTCCGGCGAGCAGTACTTC

j_call: TRBJ1-1
v_call: TRBV6-4
d_call: NA
clone_size: once
cdr3_aa: CASRDSSWGTEAFF
cdr3_nt: TGTGCCAGCAGGGACAGTAGCTGGGGCACTGAAGCTTTCTTT

j_call: TRBJ2-1
v_call: TRBV5-1
d_call: NA
clone_size: few
cdr3_aa: CASSLDWSRGGNEQFF
cdr3_nt: TGCGCCAGCAGCTTGGATTGGTCTAGAGGAGGGAATGAGCAGTTCTTC

j_call: TRBJ1-3
v_call: TRBV18
d_call: NA
clone_size: once
cdr3_aa: CASSPLPTGLGGNTIYF
cdr3_nt: TGTGCCAGCTCACCTTTACCCACAGGGCTGGGAGGAAACACCATATATTTT

j_call: TRBJ1-1
v_call: TRBV18
d_call: NA
clone_size: few
cdr3_aa: CASSPPNSNTEAFF
cdr3_nt: TGTGCCAGCTCACCACCGAACAGTAACACTGAAGCTTTCTTT

j_call: TRBJ1-5
v_call: TRBV28
d_call: NA
clone_size: NA
cdr3_aa: CALGDPYSNQPQHF
cdr3_nt: TGTGCTCTTGGGGACCCCTATAGCAATCAGCCCCAGCATTTT

j_call: TRBJ2-1
v_call: TRBV7-2
d_call: TRBD2
clone_size: few
cdr3_aa: CASSLDGGTRAHNEQFF
cdr3_nt: TGTGCCAGCAGCTTAGATGGAGGGACTAGGGCGCACAATGAGCAGTTCTTC

j_call: TRBJ2-2
v_call: TRBV6-6
d_call: NA
clone_size: few
cdr3_aa: CATPGAPNTGELFF
cdr3_nt: TGTGCCACCCCCGGAGCTCCGAACACCGGGGAGCTGTTTTTT

j_call: TRBJ2-2
v_call: TRBV5-1
d_call: TRBD2
clone_size: NA
cdr3_aa: CASREAGDSGELFF
cdr3_nt: TGCGCCAGCAGAGAAGCGGGAGATAGCGGGGAGCTGTTTTTT

j_call: TRBJ1-1
v_call: TRBV11-2
d_call: NA
clone_size: NA
cdr3_aa: CASSLRLGGAIEAFF
cdr3_nt: TGTGCCAGCAGCTTAAGGTTGGGGGGGGCGATAGAAGCTTTCTTT

j_call: TRBJ2-1
v_call: TRBV7-3
d_call: NA
clone_size: NA
cdr3_aa: CASSLLEGPQFF
cdr3_nt: TGTGCCAGCAGCTTACTCGAGGGGCCACAGTTCTTC

j_call: TRBJ2-3
v_call: TRBV6-1
d_call: NA
clone_size: NA
cdr3_aa: CASSLLVGTDTQYF
cdr3_nt: TGTGCCAGCAGCTTATTGGTGGGCACAGATACGCAGTATTTT